This section outlines one T cell receptor beta chain sequence together with its context. Its antigen is not known. The PCR used 60 Vbeta and 13 Jbeta primers. The table came from immunoSEQ multiplex PCR; TCRdb's copy has only in-frame clones and leaves some out. This table holds about 93,000 clones, under 85% found once. This sample was included in a study of cytomegalovirus exposure and HLA in healthy donors. General study points: Across donors, sequencing depth was assumed by presence/absence analyses to be roughly uniform. Likely technical artifact: a cluster of highly shared sequence variants. Reports state that TCR beta sequences accurately predicted most subjects' HLA-A and HLA-B alleles.

The CDR3 has 14 amino acids. Germline V CDR1 and CDR2: MNHEY, SVGAGI. Trimming took 2 bases from V and 0 from J, leaving 7 bases between them. The TCR originated in a boy younger than 18 in good health and CMV-seronegative. The rearrangement links TRBV6-5 to TRBJ1-1; D is undetermined. Material: PBMCs. The CDR3 nucleotides read TGTGCCAGCAGTTACGGGCCGATGAACACTGAAGCTTTCTTT. This translates into CASSYGPMNTEAFF.